This TCR beta chain was identified in a study of blood T cell repertoires in COVID-19. The overall study: Samples of COVID-19 (acute and convalescent) were obtained from the United States, Italy and Spain. PBMCs, B-cell-depleted T cells, or T cells provided the cDNA or gDNA that made up the material.

Seattle participants joined during active infection and were tracked over time. As processed by the authors: Scientists estimated how many nucleated cells there were by amplifying reference gene primers. Produced via immunoSEQ multiplex PCR; TCRdb's table is partial and in-frame only. D and trimming come from the DNA, and the V and J calls and clone size come from that table. The data hold around 270,000 clones, with around 87% observed a single time. The receptor's source is a woman aged 60 to 75 with COVID-19, enrolled during active disease. The sequenced sample consisted of peripheral blood.

The CDR3: CASSSGQGGNYEQYF. The CDR3 DNA sequence: TGTGCCAGCAGCTCCGGACAGGGGGGGAACTACGAGCAGTACTTC. J is TRBJ2-7 and V is TRBV3-1 (or the pseudogene TRBV3-2); 10 nucleotides agree with TRBD1. The CDR3 sequence is 15 residues long. J lost 3 bases, V lost 5 bases, and 7 bases had no gene match. Germline CDR1 reads LGHDT; CDR2 reads YNNKEL (reference sequence).